The rows below give T cell receptor beta chains drawn from one sample of a study of CD8 T cells in ankylosing spondylitis. One entry per CDR3 protein, called by TCRdb with MiXCR from the 5' RACE reads. This table has 220,000 or so distinct CDR3 sequences, 15% to 20% appearing once. Material: blood, either unsorted or a sorted T cell fraction (not recorded which). These receptors all come from a male donor with ankylosing spondylitis. The CDR3 runs from the conserved cysteine through the conserved F or W. Fields, in order: CDR3 length, clone size, V gene, D gene, J gene, CDR3 protein, CDR3 DNA. D genes are given only for firm matches. Size is stated for part of the rows, as once, few or many counts, or as a class when the clone is expanded.

16	-	TRBV7-9	TRBD2	TRBJ2-3	CASSRRTSESTDTQYF	TGTGCCAGCAGCCGCCGGACTAGCGAAAGCACAGATACGCAGTATTTT
14	few	TRBV11-1	-	TRBJ2-7	CASSLEILGYEQYF	TGTGCCAGCAGCTTAGAAATACTAGGCTACGAGCAGTACTTC
13	-	TRBV7-8	-	TRBJ1-1	CASSFGRVTEAFF	TGTGCCAGCAGCTTTGGCAGGGTCACTGAAGCTTTCTTT
12	-	TRBV19	TRBD1	TRBJ2-1	CASSIGTGEQFF	TGTGCCAGTAGTATCGGGACAGGGGAGCAGTTCTTC
13	many	TRBV29-1	TRBD2	TRBJ2-7	CSVDVAGVAEQYF	TGCAGCGTTGACGTAGCGGGAGTAGCCGAGCAGTACTTC
13	-	TRBV6-6	-	TRBJ2-1	CASSPTRSDEQFF	TGTGCCAGCAGCCCGACTAGGAGCGATGAGCAGTTCTTC
18	few	TRBV11-2	TRBD2	TRBJ2-3	CASSSIPTSGGSTDTQYF	TGTGCCAGCAGCTCCATACCGACTAGCGGGGGGAGCACAGATACGCAGTATTTT
15	-	TRBV28	-	TRBJ2-7	CASSSTGSPFYEQYF	TGTGCCAGCAGCTCCACAGGGTCCCCCTTCTACGAGCAGTACTTC
15	once	TRBV7-2	-	TRBJ1-1	CASSEVWVGNTEAFF	TGTGCCAGCAGCGAGGTTTGGGTCGGGAACACTGAAGCTTTCTTT
13	-	TRBV7-9	-	TRBJ2-2	CASSLSSARELFF	TGTGCCAGCAGCTTAAGTTCCGCCCGGGAGCTGTTTTTT